Below are 3 T cell receptor beta chains sequenced from a single sample in a study of T cell changes during pregnancy in multiple sclerosis. Sequencing was performed with immunoSEQ multiplex PCR; in TCRdb, only in-frame clones are kept and a portion is missing. This table holds around 97,000 clones, roughly 92% found once. Specimen: peripheral blood, collected after pregnancy. These receptor sequences come from a female donor with multiple sclerosis, enrolled in a pregnancy study.

The rearrangement joins TRBV9 to TRBJ2-3; 8 bases align to TRBD2. This CDR3 is 16 amino acids long. The V segment lost 2 bases and the J segment 0 bases; nucleotides outside the gene matches: 5. CDR1 and CDR2 from the germline V gene are SGDLS and YYNGEE. CDR3 residues: CASSVGREASTDTQYF. The CDR3 DNA reads as TGTGCCAGCAGCGTGGGGCGGGAGGCTAGCACAGATACGCAGTATTTT.

This clone occurred a few times. The V call is TRBV14, the J call TRBJ1-1; 11 bases are a match to TRBD1. Germline V lookup: CDR1 SGHDN, CDR2 FVKESK. V lost 4 bases and J lost 1; bases outside the gene matches: 8. CDR3 length: 17 residues. CDR3 DNA sequence: TGTGCCAGCAGCCCGTGGACAGGGGGCGACTGGAACACTGAAGCTTTCTTT. Translation gives CASSPWTGGDWNTEAFF.

This chain connects TRBV5-1 to TRBJ1-1, with TRBD1 matching 10 bases. Germline-derived CDR1 and CDR2 are SGHRS and YFSETQ. J gave up 3 bases and V 4 bases, and 6 bases lay outside the gene matches. This CDR3 has 15 residues. Here the CDR3 DNA reads TGCGCCAGCAGCGTGACCGGGACAGGGGACACTGAAGCTTTCTTT. It encodes CASSVTGTGDTEAFF.